This passage covers 3 T cell receptor beta chains from one sample sequenced in a study of blood T cell repertoires in COVID-19. TCRdb's copy holds only in-frame clones and misses some; the assay was immunoSEQ multiplex PCR. The table records some 200,000 clones, roughly 87% of them present only once. Sequencing was performed on peripheral blood. The source of these receptors is a man between 60 and 75 years old with active or convalescent COVID-19.

The chain couples TRBV7-6 to TRBJ1-3; D is ambiguous. CDR3 size: 15 residues. The V gene lost 1 base and the J gene lost 2 bases, with 9 bases spanning the gap. CDR1 and CDR2 from the germline V gene are SGHVS and FNYEAQ. The CDR3 sequence: CASSLEGVAGNTIYF. The CDR3 DNA reads TGTGCCAGCAGCTTAGAGGGAGTGGCTGGAAACACCATATATTTT.

This chain joins TRBV27 and TRBJ1-2; a possible D gene is TRBD1 (5 bases). Germline CDR1 and CDR2: MNHEY and SMNVEV (reference sequence). The CDR3 has 15 amino acids. V was pared by 2 bases and J by 4 bases, with 14 bases between. This CDR3 reads CASSLMGEGPYGYTF. The CDR3 coding sequence is TGTGCCAGCAGTTTAATGGGGGAGGGTCCCTATGGCTACACCTTC.

The V call is TRBV3-1 (or the pseudogene TRBV3-2), the J call TRBJ1-3; no firm D call. The CDR3 is 16 residues long. Trimming removed 1 base at V and 2 bases at J, with 12 bases between. Germline V gene lookup returns CDR1 LGHDT and CDR2 YNNKEL (reference sequence). This CDR3 is CASSQGTTGAGNTIYF. The CDR3 DNA sequence: TGTGCCAGCAGCCAAGGGACTACTGGTGCTGGAAACACCATATATTTT.